The clone carrying this TCR beta chain was counted a few times. What it recognizes is unknown. TCRbeta library preparation incorporated unique molecular identifiers. TCRdb reprocessed the PCR reads via MiXCR and lists one record per CDR3 protein. The table has roughly 570,000 distinct CDR3 sequences, 25% to 30% seen once. This CDR3 has 17 residues. The V end lost 1 base, the J end lost 1 base, and 16 bases lay between the germline ends. Germline assignment: CDR1 SGHDN and CDR2 FVKESK. The sample originates from a study of T-cell reconstitution after alpha-beta-depleted transplantation in children. Study-wide results and limits: Among T cells one year after transplant, newly produced cells accounted for most counts and diversity.

The chain joins TRBV14 to TRBJ2-5, with D unresolved. This TCR came from a boy under two years old with Wiskott-Aldrich syndrome, due to receive a stem cell transplant. The source was PBMCs, collected before TCRalphabeta/CD19-depleted stem cell transplant. CDR3 region: CASSQGRRVGIQETQYF. CDR3 in DNA: TGTGCCAGCAGCCAAGGAAGAAGGGTGGGGATCCAAGAGACCCAGTACTTC.